The rows below give T cell receptor beta chains drawn from one sample of a study of T-cell memory formation after mild COVID-19. Using its own MiXCR run on the 5' RACE reads, TCRdb lists one record per CDR3 protein. The table has over 300,000 distinct CDR3 sequences, 20% to 25% seen once. Sequencing was carried out using PBMCs or a T cell subset sorted from them (not recorded which). All receptors derive from a man in his late teens or twenties who had mild COVID-19 (a few samples of this study predate the infection). Cell type and time point are not known. Each CDR3 is given with its conserved first and last residue. A D gene is named only where the DNA matches it firmly. Size is omitted from some rows. Given values are once, few, many or a class for expanded clones.

clone_size: -; j_call: TRBJ2-5; d_call: -; v_call: TRBV3-1; cdr3_aa: CASSLQPGHQETQYF; cdr3_nt: TGTGCCAGCAGCCTTCAGCCGGGACACCAAGAGACCCAGTACTTC
clone_size: -; j_call: TRBJ2-5; d_call: TRBD1; v_call: TRBV5-1; cdr3_aa: CASSLTPGTVKETQYF; cdr3_nt: TGCGCCAGCAGCTTAACCCCCGGGACAGTTAAAGAGACCCAGTACTTC
clone_size: many; j_call: TRBJ1-1; d_call: -; v_call: TRBV6-5; cdr3_aa: CASRKGGSTEAFF; cdr3_nt: TGTGCCAGCAGAAAGGGGGGGAGCACTGAAGCTTTCTTT
clone_size: -; j_call: TRBJ2-1; d_call: -; v_call: TRBV3-1; cdr3_aa: CASSSAPGSYNEQFF; cdr3_nt: TGTGCCAGCAGCTCTGCCCCGGGGTCCTACAATGAGCAGTTCTTC
clone_size: -; j_call: TRBJ2-3; d_call: TRBD2; v_call: TRBV6-5; cdr3_aa: CASHSGSTQYF; cdr3_nt: TGTGCCAGTCATAGCGGGAGTACGCAGTATTTT
clone_size: few; j_call: TRBJ1-5; d_call: -; v_call: TRBV15; cdr3_aa: CATSGRGNQPQHF; cdr3_nt: TGTGCCACCAGCGGGAGGGGCAATCAGCCCCAGCATTTT
clone_size: few; j_call: TRBJ1-1; d_call: TRBD1; v_call: TRBV5-1; cdr3_aa: CASSPGQGWGNTEAFF; cdr3_nt: TGCGCCAGCAGCCCTGGACAGGGGTGGGGGAACACTGAAGCTTTCTTT
clone_size: few; j_call: TRBJ1-2; d_call: -; v_call: TRBV5-1; cdr3_aa: CASSFDGRGRYTF; cdr3_nt: TGCGCCAGCAGTTTTGACGGTAGGGGCCGCTACACCTTC
clone_size: -; j_call: TRBJ2-7; d_call: -; v_call: TRBV14; cdr3_aa: CASSPGGPAYEQYF; cdr3_nt: TGTGCCAGCAGCCCCGGGGGGCCAGCCTACGAGCAGTACTTC
clone_size: -; j_call: TRBJ2-3; d_call: -; v_call: TRBV4-3; cdr3_aa: CASSQLSGGTDTQYF; cdr3_nt: TGCGCCAGCAGCCAACTATCAGGGGGCACAGATACGCAGTATTTT
clone_size: few; j_call: TRBJ2-3; d_call: TRBD2; v_call: TRBV2; cdr3_aa: CASSVGTTGTQYF; cdr3_nt: TGTGCCAGCAGTGTCGGGACTACGGGTACGCAGTATTTT
clone_size: -; j_call: TRBJ2-3; d_call: TRBD1; v_call: TRBV12-3/TRBV12-4; cdr3_aa: CASRRDRGPRTQYF; cdr3_nt: TGTGCCAGCAGGCGGGACAGGGGCCCAAGGACGCAGTATTTT
clone_size: -; j_call: TRBJ1-2; d_call: -; v_call: TRBV18; cdr3_aa: CASSPVSAGRDGYTF; cdr3_nt: TGTGCCAGCTCACCAGTCTCGGCGGGTCGGGATGGCTACACCTTC
clone_size: -; j_call: TRBJ1-1; d_call: -; v_call: TRBV11-2; cdr3_aa: CASSSRRGARVEAFF; cdr3_nt: TGTGCCAGCAGCTCCCGACGGGGGGCTAGGGTTGAAGCTTTCTTT
clone_size: -; j_call: TRBJ1-1; d_call: -; v_call: TRBV7-3; cdr3_aa: CASSPQSTNTEAFF; cdr3_nt: TGTGCCAGCAGCCCGCAATCTACGAACACTGAAGCTTTCTTT
clone_size: many; j_call: TRBJ2-5; d_call: TRBD1; v_call: TRBV9; cdr3_aa: CASSAGGGETQYF; cdr3_nt: TGTGCCAGCAGCGCAGGGGGCGGGGAGACCCAGTACTTC
clone_size: many; j_call: TRBJ2-1; d_call: TRBD2; v_call: TRBV5-1; cdr3_aa: CASSDRAGGYNEQFF; cdr3_nt: TGCGCCAGCAGCGACCGTGCGGGGGGGTATAATGAGCAGTTCTTC
clone_size: -; j_call: TRBJ2-2; d_call: -; v_call: TRBV12-3/TRBV12-4; cdr3_aa: CASRTSGVGAGELFF; cdr3_nt: TGTGCCAGCAGGACCTCAGGGGTAGGGGCCGGGGAGCTGTTTTTT
clone_size: few; j_call: TRBJ1-2; d_call: -; v_call: TRBV5-1; cdr3_aa: CASSLAPRGNYGYTF; cdr3_nt: TGCGCCAGCAGCTTGGCCCCCAGGGGAAACTATGGCTACACCTTC
clone_size: few; j_call: TRBJ2-7; d_call: -; v_call: TRBV7-9; cdr3_aa: CASSLKGVSSYEQYF; cdr3_nt: TGTGCCAGCAGCTTGAAGGGGGTGAGCTCCTACGAGCAGTACTTC
clone_size: -; j_call: TRBJ1-6; d_call: -; v_call: TRBV9; cdr3_aa: CASSVGGAMSPLHF; cdr3_nt: TGTGCCAGCAGCGTAGGGGGGGCCATGTCACCCCTCCACTTT
clone_size: -; j_call: TRBJ2-1; d_call: -; v_call: TRBV9; cdr3_aa: CASSASVGGEQFF; cdr3_nt: TGTGCCAGCAGCGCCTCGGTTGGAGGGGAGCAGTTCTTC